This TCR beta chain was found in a study of identical twins. Overall study results and limits: The study drew conclusions from cross-sectional statistical analysis, not from following the same donors.

For this clonotype: What it binds is unknown.

Only healthy Caucasians were included as donors. The length of the CDR3 is 15 residues. The junction had 10 bases not matched to a gene; V was cut back by 6 bases and J by 5 bases. Germline V gene sequence: CDR1 MNHEY, CDR2 SVGEGT. Template switching supplied a universal primer site; unique molecular identifiers were carried on the cDNA. MiXCR, run by TCRdb on the 5' RACE reads, gives a single entry per CDR3 protein. This table has some 240,000 distinct CDR3 sequences, about 8% appearing once. A further study also used this sample, focusing on yellow fever vaccine responses in identical twins.

Sequencing was done on a sample of CD8+ T cells sorted from blood. The chain employs TRBV6-2 or TRBV6-3 and TRBJ1-5; TRBD1 matches at 7 bases. The sequence was obtained from a woman younger than 35 in good health. The CDR3 loop is CASSPPGTAYQPQHF. Here the CDR3 DNA reads TGTGCCAGCAGCCCCCCGGGGACAGCATATCAGCCCCAGCATTTT.